The rows below give T cell receptor beta chains drawn from one sample of a study of Graves' ophthalmopathy and Graves' hyperthyroidism. TCRdb called the multiplex PCR reads again in MiXCR, with one record for every CDR3 protein. The table includes 200,000 to 250,000 distinct CDR3 sequences, around 50% detected once. Input material: peripheral blood. The receptors were gathered from an adult man with Graves' ophthalmopathy. Both conserved end residues are part of each CDR3. D genes are given only for firm matches. The listing skips clone size in some rows; elsewhere it reads once, few, many or a size class.

clone_size	d_call	v_call	j_call	cdr3_aa	cdr3_nt
-	TRBD2	TRBV10-3	TRBJ2-7	CASRKARLAGTYEQYF	TGTGCCAGCAGGAAAGCCCGACTAGCGGGCACCTACGAGCAGTACTTC
many	-	TRBV29-1	TRBJ2-5	CSPDRENEETQYF	TGCAGCCCAGACCGGGAAAACGAAGAGACCCAGTACTTC
-	TRBD1	TRBV7-8	TRBJ2-2	CASSPGQGLRAGELFF	TGTGCCAGCAGCCCGGGACAGGGCCTCCGCGCCGGGGAGCTGTTTTTT
few	-	TRBV7-8	TRBJ2-7	CASSLGTGLSYEQYF	TGTGCCAGCAGCTTAGGAACGGGACTCTCCTACGAGCAGTACTTC
-	TRBD1	TRBV7-3	TRBJ2-7	CASSGDSKYEQYF	TGTGCCAGCAGCGGGGACAGTAAATACGAGCAGTACTTC
once	-	TRBV24-1	TRBJ1-1	CATSDRNGGGEAFF	TGTGCCACCAGTGATCGAAACGGAGGGGGTGAAGCTTTCTTT
-	-	TRBV6-5	TRBJ1-1	CASNPTLMNTEAFF	TGTGCCAGCAATCCGACATTAATGAACACTGAAGCTTTCTTT
-	TRBD2	TRBV24-1	TRBJ2-1	CATSDTWEREGYNEQFF	TGTGCCACCAGTGATACCTGGGAGCGGGAGGGCTACAATGAGCAGTTCTTC
-	TRBD1	TRBV7-2	TRBJ1-2	CASTHPGTVNYGYTF	TGTGCCAGCACCCATCCCGGGACAGTTAACTATGGCTACACCTTC
few	-	TRBV6-5	TRBJ2-2	CASTPASISGELFF	TGTGCCAGCACCCCGGCTAGCATTTCTGGGGAGCTGTTTTTT
-	-	TRBV9	TRBJ1-3	CASSVDGRASSGNTIYF	TGTGCCAGCAGCGTAGACGGCAGGGCCTCCTCTGGAAACACCATATATTTT
few	TRBD1	TRBV5-1	TRBJ2-7	CASSPGQGVFNEQYF	TGCGCCAGCAGCCCTGGACAGGGGGTTTTCAACGAGCAGTACTTC
few	-	TRBV10-3	TRBJ1-6	CATSFTFDSPLHF	TGTGCCACCTCATTTACTTTTGATTCACCCCTCCACTTT
-	-	TRBV25-1	TRBJ2-7	CASSGRVGGYSYEQYF	TGTGCCAGCAGTGGCCGAGTTGGGGGGTATTCCTACGAGCAGTACTTC
few	-	TRBV29-1	TRBJ1-6	CSVGGQYNSPLHF	TGCAGCGTTGGTGGGCAGTATAATTCACCCCTCCACTTT
few	-	TRBV20-1	TRBJ2-7	CSARAPGPYEQYF	TGCAGTGCTAGAGCCCCGGGGCCCTACGAGCAGTACTTC
-	-	TRBV2	TRBJ1-2	CASSERGGNYGYTF	TGTGCCAGCAGTGAACGGGGGGGGAACTATGGCTACACCTTC
few	-	TRBV5-1	TRBJ1-2	CASSLVGGEGYTF	TGCGCCAGCAGCTTGGTGGGGGGCGAAGGCTACACCTTC
-	-	TRBV19	TRBJ2-7	CASSIPLGEQYF	TGTGCCAGTAGTATCCCGTTGGGCGAGCAGTACTTC
-	TRBD2	TRBV4-1	TRBJ2-5	CASSQYGGAETQYF	TGCGCCAGCAGCCAATACGGGGGGGCAGAGACCCAGTACTTC
-	-	TRBV7-2	TRBJ2-7	CASSSSGTGSYEQYF	TGTGCCAGCAGCTCCTCCGGGACTGGCTCCTACGAGCAGTACTTC
-	-	TRBV12-3/TRBV12-4	TRBJ2-2	CASSLDHSNTGELFF	TGTGCCAGCAGTTTGGATCACAGCAACACCGGGGAGCTGTTTTTT
few	-	TRBV7-2	TRBJ1-2	CASSGTGYTF	TGTGCCAGCAGCGGTACGGGCTACACCTTC
-	-	TRBV10-2	TRBJ2-7	CALPRGSYF	TGCGCCTTACCAAGGGGGAGTTACTTC
-	-	TRBV7-9	TRBJ1-6	CASSPVWGVATSPLHF	TGTGCCAGCAGCCCGGTCTGGGGTGTCGCAACCTCACCCCTCCACTTT
few	TRBD1	TRBV19	TRBJ1-2	CASSNTGDWAYGYTF	TGTGCCAGTAGTAACACAGGGGATTGGGCCTATGGCTACACCTTC
-	TRBD2	TRBV20-1	TRBJ2-7	CSAVTGGGSGSRNSYEQYF	TGCAGTGCCGTCACGGGCGGGGGGTCGGGCAGCCGAAACTCCTACGAGCAGTACTTC
-	-	TRBV2	TRBJ2-7	CASSGSRVYEQYF	TGTGCCAGCAGTGGATCTAGGGTTTACGAGCAGTACTTC
few	-	TRBV2	TRBJ1-5	CASSYSGGAGQPQHF	TGTGCCAGCAGTTACTCGGGAGGGGCAGGGCAGCCCCAGCATTTT
-	-	TRBV3-1	TRBJ2-2	CASSQDSRGILF	TGTGCCAGCAGCCAAGATTCGAGGGGTATCCTTTTT
-	TRBD1	TRBV12-3/TRBV12-4	TRBJ1-1	CASSRGQGASNTEAFF	TGTGCCAGCAGCCGGGGACAGGGGGCCTCGAACACTGAAGCTTTCTTT
-	-	TRBV10-3	TRBJ2-5	CASSEWGTWETQYF	TGTGCCAGCAGTGAATGGGGGACTTGGGAGACCCAGTACTTC
-	TRBD2	TRBV20-1	TRBJ2-7	CSAKPGGNSYEQYF	TGCAGTGCTAAACCGGGGGGGAACTCCTACGAGCAGTACTTC
many	-	TRBV29-1	TRBJ1-2	CSVDGQIYGYTF	TGCAGCGTGGATGGACAGATCTATGGCTACACCTTC
many	-	TRBV24-1	TRBJ2-2	CATGANTGELFF	TGTGCCACGGGAGCCAACACCGGGGAGCTGTTTTTT
-	-	TRBV29-1	TRBJ1-2	CSSYSAGADYGYTF	TGCAGCAGTTACTCGGCGGGGGCGGACTATGGCTACACCTTC
-	TRBD1	TRBV4-1	TRBJ2-7	CASSQSMGQGKYEQYF	TGCGCCAGCAGCCAATCAATGGGACAGGGTAAATACGAGCAGTACTTC
once	-	TRBV6-1	TRBJ1-5	CASSSRQENQPQHF	TGTGCCAGCAGTTCTAGGCAGGAGAATCAGCCCCAGCATTTT
-	TRBD1	TRBV10-2	TRBJ2-7	CASRRQGGAYEQYF	TGTGCCAGCAGAAGACAGGGGGGGGCCTACGAGCAGTACTTC
-	-	TRBV5-1	TRBJ1-5	CASSLWGGEDQPQHF	TGCGCCAGCAGCTTGTGGGGAGGAGAGGATCAGCCCCAGCATTTT
few	TRBD1	TRBV9	TRBJ1-2	CASSPTGGNNGYTF	TGTGCCAGCAGCCCGACAGGGGGAAATAATGGCTACACCTTC
few	-	TRBV6-4	TRBJ2-7	CASSPGFEQYF	TGTGCCAGCAGCCCAGGATTCGAGCAGTACTTC
-	-	TRBV19	TRBJ2-6	CASTGPNGGANVLTF	TGTGCCAGTACGGGCCCAAACGGAGGGGCCAACGTCCTGACTTTC
-	-	TRBV7-9	TRBJ2-2	CASSLAAASTGELFF	TGTGCCAGCAGCTTAGCGGCTGCTTCCACCGGGGAGCTGTTTTTT
-	-	TRBV3-1	TRBJ1-1	CASSQDRSRTEAFF	TGTGCCAGCAGCCAAGATAGGAGCCGCACTGAAGCTTTCTTT
-	-	TRBV4-1	TRBJ2-5	CASSQALEGQETQYF	TGCGCCAGCAGCCAGGCGTTAGAGGGACAAGAGACCCAGTACTTC
-	-	TRBV7-9	TRBJ2-1	CASSFPGPVRQFF	TGTGCCAGCAGCTTCCCGGGCCCAGTCAGACAGTTCTTC
few	-	TRBV12-3/TRBV12-4	TRBJ2-2	CASSFGRGELFF	TGTGCCAGCAGTTTCGGACGCGGGGAGCTGTTTTTT
once	-	TRBV5-1	TRBJ2-1	CASSLVGGRDEQFF	TGCGCCAGCAGCTTGGTGGGGGGTCGGGATGAGCAGTTCTTC
-	TRBD2	TRBV11-1	TRBJ2-7	CASSSREGVLVSSYEQYF	TGTGCCAGCAGCTCACGGGAGGGCGTCCTCGTTAGCTCCTACGAGCAGTACTTC
many	-	TRBV6-1	TRBJ1-5	CASSGDSLSNQPQHF	TGTGCCAGCAGTGGAGACAGTCTAAGCAATCAGCCCCAGCATTTT
-	-	TRBV4-1	TRBJ2-7	CASSNQGEGIYEQYF	TGCGCCAGCAGTAACCAGGGAGAAGGGATCTACGAGCAGTACTTC
few	TRBD1	TRBV14	TRBJ2-6	CASSPDRGTRANVLTF	TGTGCCAGCAGCCCGGACAGGGGCACCAGGGCCAACGTCCTGACTTTC
-	TRBD1	TRBV4-1	TRBJ1-1	CASSQGDRAPEAFF	TGTGCCAGCAGCCAAGGGGACAGGGCGCCTGAAGCTTTCTTT
-	-	TRBV11-2	TRBJ2-7	CASSRLGSSYEQYF	TGTGCCAGCAGCCGGTTAGGCAGTTCCTACGAGCAGTACTTC
few	TRBD1	TRBV2	TRBJ1-1	CASIPDRGRTEAFF	TGTGCCAGCATCCCGGACAGGGGCAGGACTGAAGCTTTCTTT